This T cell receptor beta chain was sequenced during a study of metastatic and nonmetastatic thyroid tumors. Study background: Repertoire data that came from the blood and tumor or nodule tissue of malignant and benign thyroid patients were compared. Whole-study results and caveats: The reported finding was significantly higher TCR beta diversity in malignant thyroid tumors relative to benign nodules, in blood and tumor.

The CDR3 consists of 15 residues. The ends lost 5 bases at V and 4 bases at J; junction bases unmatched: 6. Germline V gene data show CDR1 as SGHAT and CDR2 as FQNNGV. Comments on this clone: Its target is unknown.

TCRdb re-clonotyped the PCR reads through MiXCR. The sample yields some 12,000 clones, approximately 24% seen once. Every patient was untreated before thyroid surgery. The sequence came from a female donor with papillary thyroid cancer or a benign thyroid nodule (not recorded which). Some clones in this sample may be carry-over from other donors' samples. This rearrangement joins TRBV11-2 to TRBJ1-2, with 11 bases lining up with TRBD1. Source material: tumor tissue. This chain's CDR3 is CASSPGQGEAYGYTF. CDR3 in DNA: TGTGCCAGCAGCCCGGGACAGGGGGAGGCCTATGGCTACACCTTC.